The sequence of this T cell receptor (beta chain) was determined in a study of CD8 T cells in ankylosing spondylitis. There are many counts of this clonotype. The antigen is undetermined. Study conclusions and caveats: Blood from ankylosing spondylitis patients appeared to carry a characteristic roughly eight-variant TCR beta motif.

TCRdb reanalysed the 5' RACE reads using MiXCR and keeps one entry per CDR3 protein. The sample lists around 890,000 distinct CDR3 sequences, approximately 12% occurring once. Sequencing used blood, either unsorted or a sorted T cell fraction (not recorded which). The TCR comes from a male donor with ankylosing spondylitis.

The DNA for the CDR3 is TGTGCCAGCAGCCGACTTTTGGGAGGGGAGCTGTTTTTT. This codes for CASSRLLGGELFF. This chain connects TRBV5-6 to TRBJ2-2; D uncertain. The CDR3 consists of 13 residues. The V and J ends lost 4 bases and 8 bases respectively, with 12 bases between them. Germline loops: CDR1 SGHDT, CDR2 YYEEEE.